The 24 T cell receptor beta chains below come from one sample, sequenced in a study of cytomegalovirus exposure and HLA in healthy donors. Both 60 Vbeta primers and 13 Jbeta primers went into the PCR. Clones were sequenced by immunoSEQ multiplex PCR, and TCRdb holds only the in-frame ones, with some missing. The sample has around 140,000 clones; 75% to 85% are singletons. Sequenced input: PBMCs. All receptors derive from a man aged 45-65 years in good health and CMV-seronegative.

This chain uses TRBV28 with TRBJ1-1; weak D call: TRBD1 (6 bases). The CDR3 length is 13 residues. The V gene lost 4 bases and the J gene lost 1 base, with 7 bases spanning the gap. The germline CDR1 and CDR2 sequences are MDHEN and SYDVKM. The DNA of the CDR3 is TGTGCCAGCAGTTCGGGACAGAACACTGAAGCTTTCTTT. It codes for CASSSGQNTEAFF.

In its sample, this clone was seen a few times. This chain's CDR3 is CASSMVSTLSNQPQHF. CDR3 sequence (DNA): TGTGCCAGTAGTATGGTCTCCACCCTAAGCAATCAGCCCCAGCATTTT. The chain combines TRBV19 with TRBJ1-5; D gene ambiguous. Germline V lookup: CDR1 LNHDA, CDR2 SQIVND (reference sequence). Trimming pared 3 bases from V and 1 base from J, leaving 13 bases between. The CDR3 has 16 amino acids.

This sequence joins TRBV15 and TRBJ2-1, with D uncertain. This CDR3 contains 15 residues. CDR1 is LNHNV, CDR2 YYDKDF, per germline (reference sequence). Trimming pared 0 bases from V and 6 bases from J, leaving 12 bases between. CDR3 in DNA: TGTGCCACCAGCAGAGATCTGAACAGTCCCAATGAGCAGTTCTTC. Translation gives CATSRDLNSPNEQFF. Full variable domain (missing parts from reference TRBV15 and TRBJ2-1): DAMVIQNPRYQVTQFGKPVTLSCSQTLNHNVMYWYQQKSSQAPKLLFHYYDKDFNNEADTPDNFQSRRPNTSFCFLDIRSPGLGDTAMYLCATSRDLNSPNEQFFGPGTRLTVL.

V usage is TRBV5-4 and J usage is TRBJ2-4; perhaps TRBD1 as D (5 bases). Germline CDR1 reads SGHNT; CDR2 reads YYREEE (reference sequence). The CDR3 covers 15 residues. V dropped 0 bases and J dropped 3 bases, with 10 bases sitting between them. The chain's CDR3 is CASSLEGAVKNIQYF. The CDR3 nucleotides are TGTGCCAGCAGCTTGGAAGGGGCGGTCAAAAACATTCAGTACTTC.

The gene calls are TRBV7-3 and TRBJ1-1, with a possible D match to TRBD1 (5 bases). From germline, CDR1 is SGHTA and CDR2 FQGTGA. The CDR3 covers 15 residues. Between the trimmed V and J ends, which lost 0 bases and 7 bases, there was a span of 15 bases. The CDR3 nucleotides read TGTGCCAGCAGCTTAACTCGGAGGGGCCGGATTGAAGCTTTCTTT. This gives the protein CASSLTRRGRIEAFF.

This sequence joins TRBV5-1 and TRBJ2-5, with 7 positions matching TRBD2. Germline V lookup: CDR1 SGHRS, CDR2 YFSETQ. The CDR3 totals 15 residues. The ends lost 0 bases at V and 5 bases at J; junction bases unmatched: 7. The CDR3 nucleotides are TGCGCCAGCAGCTTGGCCCTAGCGGACCGGGAGACCCAGTACTTC. Its protein is CASSLALADRETQYF.

This sequence joins TRBV13 and TRBJ2-7; TRBD2 aligns across 13 bases. CDR1 and CDR2 from the germline V gene are PRHDT and FYEKMQ (reference sequence). The CDR3 has 23 residues. Trimming removed 5 bases from V and 3 bases from J; junction bases left unmatched: 28. The CDR3 is CASSRRGTGTTSGRYEKVYEQYF. The CDR3, as DNA: TGTGCCAGCAGCCGCCGTGGGACAGGGACGACTAGCGGGAGGTATGAGAAGGTCTACGAGCAGTACTTC.

J is TRBJ2-5 and V is TRBV25-1; TRBD1 matches at 9 bases. The CDR3 length is 14 residues. Germline V gene lookup returns CDR1 MGHDK and CDR2 SYGVNS. The J segment lost 5 bases and the V segment lost 6 bases, leaving 7 bases of the junction unmatched. CDR3 sequence (DNA): TGTGCCAGCAGCAAACAGGGGGCGCCGGAGACCCAGTACTTC. Translated, it gives CASSKQGAPETQYF.

This clone appeared once. The V call is TRBV5-4, the J call TRBJ1-2; D possibly corresponds to TRBD1 (6 bases). Trimming took off 0 bases at V and 9 bases at J, with 9 bases between the two ends. The CDR3 loop spans 12 amino acids. CDR1 and CDR2 from the germline V gene are SGHNT and YYREEE (reference sequence). The CDR3 DNA is TGTGCCAGCAGCTTGGACAGGGAAAGCTACACCTTC. Its translation is CASSLDRESYTF.

This chain connects TRBV5-1 to TRBJ2-7; D may be TRBD2 (6 bases). Per germline, CDR1 SGHRS and CDR2 YFSETQ. Trimming took off 0 bases at V and 3 bases at J, with 10 bases between the two ends. This CDR3 contains 14 residues. CDR3 nucleotide sequence: TGCGCCAGCAGCTTGGCTAGGACTAACTACGAGCAGTACTTC. Translated: CASSLARTNYEQYF.

This clone has just one count. The gene calls are TRBV30 and TRBJ2-5; no firm D call. Judging by the DNA end, TRBJ2-7 fits better; the J call may be wrong. The CDR3 is made up of 12 amino acids. CDR1 is GTSNPN and CDR2 is SVGIG in the germline V gene (reference sequence). CDR3 amino acids: CAWSLSSYEQYF. CDR3 DNA: TGTGCCTGGAGTCTAAGTTCCTACGAGCAGTACTTC.

This chain's CDR3 is CASSAGQGSTEAFF. CDR3 nucleotide sequence: TGTGCCAGCAGCGCTGGACAGGGGAGCACTGAAGCTTTCTTT. The genes are TRBV5-4 and TRBJ1-1, with 9 bases identical to TRBD1. Germline CDR1 is SGHNT and CDR2 is YYREEE (reference sequence). The CDR3 extends over 14 amino acids. V shed 4 bases and J 4 bases; nucleotides not matched to a gene: 5. The full variable domain, completed using reference TRBV5-4 and TRBJ1-1, is ETGVTQSPTHLIKTRGQQVTLRCSSQSGHNTVSWYQQALGQGPQFIFQYYREEENGRGNFPPRFSGLQFPNYSSELNVNALELDDSALYLCASSAGQGSTEAFFGQGTRLTVV.

The rearrangement links TRBV9 to TRBJ1-2; D gene unclear. The CDR3 runs to 13 residues. Trimming removed 3 bases from V and 4 bases from J, with 10 bases in between. Germline V gene sequence: CDR1 SGDLS, CDR2 YYNGEE. CDR3 region: CASSGDTSYGYTF. In nucleotides, the CDR3 is TGTGCCAGCAGCGGAGACACGTCCTATGGCTACACCTTC.

The CDR3 nucleotides read TGTGCCAGTAGTATGGTGGAGTTCTATGGCTACACCTTC. It translates to CASSMVEFYGYTF. The V gene is TRBV19, the J gene TRBJ1-2, with unresolved D. This CDR3 region has 13 residues. Trimming left V 3 bases short and J 4 bases short, with 9 bases between. From germline, CDR1 is LNHDA and CDR2 SQIVND (reference sequence).

The chain recombines TRBV13 with TRBJ1-4; maybe TRBD1 (5 bases). The length of the CDR3 is 14 residues. V was trimmed by 6 bases and J by 8 bases, leaving 16 bases between them. The germline gives CDR1 PRHDT, CDR2 FYEKMQ (reference sequence). CDR3: CASSPPGSEEKLFF. The CDR3 DNA reads TGTGCCAGCAGTCCTCCAGGGTCAGAAGAAAAACTGTTTTTT.

This rearrangement joins TRBV11-2 to TRBJ1-2; D gene ambiguous. The CDR3 has 14 amino acids. CDR1 is SGHAT and CDR2 is FQNNGV in the germline V gene. The germline V and J ends were trimmed by 4 bases and 1 base, with 10 bases remaining between them. CDR3: CASSSTSLNYGYTF. The CDR3 DNA sequence: TGTGCCAGCAGCTCGACTTCCCTTAACTATGGCTACACCTTC.

The chain recombines TRBV6-1 with TRBJ1-5, with D uncertain. Germline V gene sequence: CDR1 MNHNS, CDR2 SASEGT. V lost 3 bases and J lost 5, with 14 bases in between. The CDR3 is made up of 15 amino acids. CDR3 coding DNA: TGTGCCAGCAGTGAGCCCTACAAGGCGGATCAGCCCCAGCATTTT. Translated: CASSEPYKADQPQHF.

This clone was picked up a small number of times. This rearrangement joins TRBV29-1 to TRBJ2-4, with D tentatively TRBD2 (6 bases). Per germline, CDR1 SQVTM and CDR2 ANQGSEA. V was shortened by 8 bases and J by 5 bases, with 10 bases between the two germline ends. The CDR3 has 11 residues. DNA for the CDR3: TGCAGCTCCTTAGCGGAAAACATTCAGTACTTC. Translated: CSSLAENIQYF.

This sequence joins TRBV10-3 and TRBJ2-7; 10 bases are a match to TRBD1. The CDR3 extends over 12 amino acids. V was clipped by 11 bases and J by 5 bases; unmatched bases: 6. From germline, CDR1 is ENHRY and CDR2 SYGVKD. The CDR3 region is CASRTGGDEQYF. The CDR3 bases are TGTGCCTCGCGGACAGGGGGGGACGAGCAGTACTTC.

The chain joins TRBV19 to TRBJ2-7; 8 bases align to TRBD1. Per the germline V gene, CDR1 is LNHDA and CDR2 is SQIVND (reference sequence). The CDR3 has 13 residues. Germline trimming cut 8 bases from V and 2 bases from J; bases unmatched to any gene: 5. CDR3 sequence (DNA): TGTGCCAGTGGGCAGGGGGCTGCCTACGAGCAGTACTTC. The encoded protein is CASGQGAAYEQYF.

The chain couples TRBV11-3 to TRBJ2-7, with 10 bases that match TRBD1. CDR1 is SGHNT and CDR2 is YENEEA in the germline V gene. The CDR3 length is 15 residues. With V trimmed by 7 bases and J by 3 bases, 9 bases remained unmatched. CDR3 residues: CASTPRDRGFYEQYF. CDR3 in DNA: TGTGCCAGCACCCCTCGGGACAGGGGCTTCTACGAGCAGTACTTC.

The gene calls are TRBV29-1 and TRBJ1-3; D gene uncertain. CDR1 is SQVTM, CDR2 ANQGSEA, per germline. V lost 7 bases and J lost 4, with 17 bases in between. The CDR3 is 14 residues long. The CDR3 loop is CSAATGSDGNTIYF. CDR3 nucleotides: TGCAGCGCCGCCACGGGATCTGACGGAAACACCATATATTTT.

This clone showed up just a few times. In DNA, the CDR3 is TGTGCCAGCAGCTATAGCGGGGGTTCCTACAATGAGCAGTTCTTC. This sequence encodes CASSYSGGSYNEQFF. The chain carries TRBV7-2 and TRBJ2-1, with 9 bases fitting TRBD2. Germline V CDR1 and CDR2: SGHTA, FQGNSA. Trimming cost V 4 bases and J 1 base; bases outside gene matches: 2. The CDR3 sequence is 15 residues long.

The V and J genes are TRBV11-2 and TRBJ1-2; 7 bases are a match to TRBD1. This CDR3 has 18 amino acids. The V gene's germline CDR1 is SGHAT and CDR2 FQNNGV. V shed 5 bases, J shed 2 bases, and the junction held 17 bases outside the gene matches. The CDR3 coding sequence is TGTGCCAGCAGCCATGGAGGGGGCCAGGGGATAAAAAACTATGGCTACACCTTC. Protein product: CASSHGGGQGIKNYGYTF.